These 17 T cell receptor beta chains share one sample of origin, sequenced in a study of OX40 agonist ivuxolimab in advanced cancers. Assay used: immunoSEQ multiplex PCR; TCRdb lists only in-frame clones, some missing. In the table there are around 70,000 clones, roughly 88% of which are singletons. The sample was CD4+ or CD8+ T cells sorted from blood, taken in a trial of the OX40 agonist ivuxolimab. Receptor source: an adult with an advanced solid tumor such as melanoma, head and neck, liver or kidney cancer.

The chain joins TRBV5-5 to TRBJ1-1; 8 bases match TRBD1. This CDR3 is built from 16 residues. With 4 bases clipped from V and 3 bases from J, the junction kept 11 bases outside the gene matches. The V gene's germline CDR1 is SGHKS and CDR2 YYEKEE (reference sequence). CDR3 in amino acids: CASSANRGKVDTEAFF. CDR3 nucleotide sequence: TGTGCCAGCAGCGCTAACAGGGGGAAGGTGGACACTGAAGCTTTCTTT.

The rearrangement joins TRBV19 to TRBJ1-2, with TRBD1 as a possible D gene (5 bases). V lost 3 bases and J lost 4, with 15 bases in between. The CDR3 consists of 15 residues. Looked up from germline, CDR1 is LNHDA and CDR2 is SQIVND (reference sequence). Here the CDR3 reads CASSINPGTFYGYTF. CDR3 bases: TGTGCCAGTAGTATTAACCCAGGGACTTTCTATGGCTACACCTTC.

The V call is TRBV6-1, the J call TRBJ1-1, with D possibly matching TRBD1 (5 bases). The germline V and J ends were trimmed by 7 bases and 11 bases, with 20 bases remaining between them. Germline V gives CDR1 MNHNS, CDR2 SASEGT. The length of the CDR3 is 13 residues. CDR3 sequence reads: CASTLGGIGTAFF. CDR3 nucleotides: TGTGCCAGCACCCTAGGAGGAATCGGGACCGCTTTCTTT.

DNA for the CDR3: TGTGCCAGCAGCTTGTTATCCGATTACTCTGGGGCCAACGTCCTGACTTTC. Translated: CASSLLSDYSGANVLTF. The rearrangement uses TRBV5-8 and TRBJ2-6, with D unclear. CDR3 size: 17 residues. Germline CDR1 and CDR2: SGHTS and YDEGEE. Between the trimmed V and J ends, which lost 1 base and 0 bases, there was a span of 11 bases.

J is TRBJ2-3 and V is TRBV4-3; D remains ambiguous. Germline assignment: CDR1 LGHNA and CDR2 YSLEER. The CDR3 runs to 13 residues. V dropped 4 bases and J dropped 4 bases, with 9 bases sitting between them. CDR3: CASSLTLPDTQYF. DNA for the CDR3: TGCGCCAGCAGCCTTACGCTGCCAGATACGCAGTATTTT.

This clone has only a few counts. The genes are TRBV14 and TRBJ2-4; TRBD1 matches at 7 bases. With 5 bases clipped from V and 2 bases from J, the junction kept 6 bases outside the gene matches. The CDR3 covers 15 residues. Germline V CDR1 and CDR2: SGHDN, FVKESK. The CDR3 is CASSRGQNSKNIQYF. In DNA form, the CDR3 reads TGTGCCAGCAGCAGGGGACAGAATTCCAAAAACATTCAGTACTTC.

Here the CDR3 DNA reads TGTGCCAGCAGCTTAAGGTGGGACCCCAATCAGCCCCAGCATTTT. This codes for CASSLRWDPNQPQHF. V is TRBV7-8 and J is TRBJ1-5, with a tentative D call TRBD1 (5 bases). V was shortened by 2 bases and J by 3 bases, with 11 bases between the two germline ends. CDR1 is SGHVS and CDR2 is FQNEAQ in the germline V gene. CDR3 length: 15 residues. The full variable domain, rest sourced from reference TRBV7-8 and TRBJ1-5, is GAGVSQSPRYKVAKRGQDVALRCDPISGHVSLFWYQQALGQGPEFLTYFQNEAQLDKSGLPSDRFFAERPEGSVSTLKIQRTQQEDSAVYLCASSLRWDPNQPQHFGDGTRLSIL.

This clone has just one count. The chain couples TRBV5-1 to TRBJ1-6; TRBD1 matches 7 bases. V lost 4 bases to trimming and J lost 7 bases; unmatched junction nucleotides: 8. The CDR3 is 15 residues long. CDR1 is SGHRS and CDR2 is YFSETQ in the germline V gene. The CDR3 here is CASSPGTDNNSPLHF. As DNA, the CDR3 is TGCGCCAGCAGCCCAGGGACAGACAACAATTCACCCCTCCACTTT.

The CDR3 nucleotides read TGTGCCAGCAGCTCCGGACAGGGAGCGGGCTACACCTTC. This encodes CASSSGQGAGYTF. The chain has TRBV7-2 and TRBJ1-2, with TRBD1 matching 8 bases. The V gene's germline CDR1 is SGHTA and CDR2 FQGNSA. The CDR3 sequence is 13 residues long. After removal of 4 bases from V and 8 bases from J, the junction contained 6 bases not matched to a gene.

The gene calls are TRBV6-1 and TRBJ2-7, with D perhaps matching TRBD1 (6 bases). V was shortened by 3 bases and J by 3 bases, with 12 bases between the two germline ends. This CDR3 region has 14 residues. Germline values: CDR1 MNHNS, CDR2 SASEGT. This CDR3 is CASSDRGRSYEQYF. CDR3 coding DNA: TGTGCCAGCAGTGACAGGGGAAGAAGCTACGAGCAGTACTTC.

The genes are TRBV5-1 and TRBJ1-6; no clear D. This CDR3 contains 14 residues. Trimming cost V 0 bases and J 15 bases, with 16 bases left between them. Germline V gene data show CDR1 as SGHRS and CDR2 as YFSETQ. The CDR3, as DNA: TGCGCCAGCAGCTTGGACAGCAACGGGGTTCTCCTCCACTTT. Amino acid sequence: CASSLDSNGVLLHF.

The chain combines TRBV6-5 with TRBJ2-7, with 7 bases lining up with TRBD1. The CDR3 has 13 residues. With 6 bases clipped from V and 2 bases from J, the junction kept 4 bases outside the gene matches. The V gene's germline CDR1 is MNHEY and CDR2 SVGAGI. CDR3 region: CASSRTGTYEQYF. The CDR3, as DNA: TGTGCCAGCAGCCGGACAGGAACCTACGAGCAGTACTTC.

This clone was recorded only once. The chain joins TRBV5-1 to TRBJ1-1, with D maybe TRBD1 (6 bases). V lost 1 base and J 0 bases, leaving 19 bases between the germline ends. The CDR3 extends over 18 amino acids. CDR1 and CDR2 from the germline V gene are SGHRS and YFSETQ. CDR3 loop: CASSLFATGSSMNTEAFF. In DNA, the CDR3 is TGCGCCAGCAGCTTGTTCGCTACAGGGTCAAGCATGAACACTGAAGCTTTCTTT.

The J gene is TRBJ2-7, the V gene TRBV7-2, with a possible D match to TRBD1 (6 bases). The V gene lost 1 base and the J gene lost 3 bases, with 22 bases spanning the gap. CDR3 length equals 18 residues. Germline CDR1 SGHTA, CDR2 FQGNSA. CDR3 protein: CASSLVKGWTALLYEQYF. The CDR3 bases are TGTGCCAGCAGCTTAGTAAAAGGGTGGACAGCTCTTCTCTACGAGCAGTACTTC. The full variable domain, rest sourced from reference TRBV7-2 and TRBJ2-7, is GAGVSQSPSNKVTEKGKDVELRCDPISGHTALYWYRQSLGQGLEFLIYFQGNSAPDKSGLPSDRFSAERTGGSVSTLTIQRTQQEDSAVYLCASSLVKGWTALLYEQYFGPGTRLTVT.

CDR3 region: CASSEAGGGDEKLFF. The CDR3 DNA reads TGTGCCAGCAGTGAAGCTGGGGGCGGAGACGAAAAACTGTTTTTT. The V and J genes are TRBV6-1 and TRBJ1-4, with TRBD1 as a possible D gene (6 bases). V lost 0 bases to trimming and J lost 8 bases, with 13 bases between them. The germline CDR1 and CDR2 sequences are MNHNS and SASEGT. This CDR3 has 15 amino acids.

The chain uses TRBV27 and TRBJ1-1; D is uncertain. V lost 4 bases, J lost 7 bases, and 16 bases lay in between. Germline CDR1 reads MNHEY; CDR2 reads SMNVEV (reference sequence). The CDR3 loop spans 14 amino acids. The CDR3 DNA follows: TGTGCCAGCAGTTCGGGTATTGCGGGAGGTGAAGCTTTCTTT. It yields the protein CASSSGIAGGEAFF.

This clone came up a few times. V and J are TRBV4-1 and TRBJ1-1; TRBD1 matches 7 bases. The CDR3 sequence is 15 residues long. Trimming cost V 4 bases and J 4 bases; bases outside gene matches: 9. CDR1 is MGHRA and CDR2 is YSYEKL in the germline V gene. CDR3 in DNA: TGCGCCAGCAGCCTGCTGACAGGGTCTTTCACTGAAGCTTTCTTT. Translating it yields CASSLLTGSFTEAFF.